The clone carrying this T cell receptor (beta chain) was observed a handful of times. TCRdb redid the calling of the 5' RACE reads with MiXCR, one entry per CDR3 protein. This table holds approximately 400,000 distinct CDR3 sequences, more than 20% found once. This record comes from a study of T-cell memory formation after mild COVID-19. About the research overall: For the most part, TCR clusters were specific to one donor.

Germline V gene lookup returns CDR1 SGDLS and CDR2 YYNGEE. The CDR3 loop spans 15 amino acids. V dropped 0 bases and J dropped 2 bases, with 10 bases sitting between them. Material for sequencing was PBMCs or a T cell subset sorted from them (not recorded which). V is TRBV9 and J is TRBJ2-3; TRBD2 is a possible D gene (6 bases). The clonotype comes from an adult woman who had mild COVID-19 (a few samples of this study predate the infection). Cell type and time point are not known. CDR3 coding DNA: TGTGCCAGCAGCGTAGTGGCGGGAATCACAGATACGCAGTATTTT. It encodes CASSVVAGITDTQYF.